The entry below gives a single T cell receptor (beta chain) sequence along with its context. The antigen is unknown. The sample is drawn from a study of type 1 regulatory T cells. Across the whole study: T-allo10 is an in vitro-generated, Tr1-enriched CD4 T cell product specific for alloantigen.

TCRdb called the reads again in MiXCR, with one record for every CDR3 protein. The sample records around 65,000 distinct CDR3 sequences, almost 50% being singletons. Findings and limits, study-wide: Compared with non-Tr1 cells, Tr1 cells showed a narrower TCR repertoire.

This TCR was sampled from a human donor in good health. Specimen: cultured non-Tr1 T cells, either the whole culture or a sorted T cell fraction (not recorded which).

This chain's CDR3 is CASSQPGTGEQPQHF. The CDR3 DNA reads as TGCGCCAGCAGCCAACCCGGGACAGGGGAACAGCCCCAGCATTTT. The chain employs TRBV4-1 and TRBJ1-5; 10 bases are shared with TRBD1. The J segment lost 7 bases and the V segment lost 2 bases, leaving 5 bases of the junction unmatched. From germline, CDR1 is MGHRA and CDR2 YSYEKL. This CDR3 spans 15 amino acids.